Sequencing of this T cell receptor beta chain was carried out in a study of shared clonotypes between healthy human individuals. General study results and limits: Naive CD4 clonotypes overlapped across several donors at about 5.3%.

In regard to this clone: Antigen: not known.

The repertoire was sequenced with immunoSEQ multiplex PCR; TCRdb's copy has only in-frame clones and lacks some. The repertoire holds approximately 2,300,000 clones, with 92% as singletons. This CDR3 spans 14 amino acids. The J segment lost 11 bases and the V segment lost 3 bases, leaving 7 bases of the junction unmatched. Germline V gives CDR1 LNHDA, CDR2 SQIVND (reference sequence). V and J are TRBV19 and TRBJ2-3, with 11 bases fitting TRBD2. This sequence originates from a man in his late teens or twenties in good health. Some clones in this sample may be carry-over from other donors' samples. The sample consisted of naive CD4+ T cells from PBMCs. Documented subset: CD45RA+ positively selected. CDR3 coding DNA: TGTGCCAGTAGTATGGTACTAGCGGGAGACGGGCAGTATTTT. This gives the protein CASSMVLAGDGQYF.